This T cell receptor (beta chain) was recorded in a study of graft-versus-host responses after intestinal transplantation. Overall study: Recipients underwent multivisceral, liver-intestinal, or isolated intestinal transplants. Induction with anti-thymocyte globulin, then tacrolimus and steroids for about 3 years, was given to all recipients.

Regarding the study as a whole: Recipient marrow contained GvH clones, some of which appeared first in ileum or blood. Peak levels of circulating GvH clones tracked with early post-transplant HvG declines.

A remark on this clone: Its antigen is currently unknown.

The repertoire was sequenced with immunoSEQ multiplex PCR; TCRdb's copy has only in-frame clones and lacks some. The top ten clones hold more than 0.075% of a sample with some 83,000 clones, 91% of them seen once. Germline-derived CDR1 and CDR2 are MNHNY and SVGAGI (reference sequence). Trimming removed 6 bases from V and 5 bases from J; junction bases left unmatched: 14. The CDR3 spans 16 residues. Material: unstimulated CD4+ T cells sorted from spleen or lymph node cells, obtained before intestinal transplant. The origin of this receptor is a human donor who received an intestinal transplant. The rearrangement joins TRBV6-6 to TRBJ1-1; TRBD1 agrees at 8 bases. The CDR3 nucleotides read TGTGCCAGCAGCTCCCCGGACAGGGAGGGATCTACTGAAGCTTTCTTT. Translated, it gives CASSSPDREGSTEAFF.